The next 12 T cell receptor beta chains were all read from a single sample in a study of blood T cell repertoires in COVID-19. Sequencing was performed with immunoSEQ multiplex PCR; in TCRdb, only in-frame clones are kept and a portion is missing. Of 63,000 or so clones listed, roughly 86% are singletons. The sequenced sample consisted of peripheral blood. All receptors derive from a man in his 60s with acute or convalescent COVID-19.

This chain uses TRBV6-6 with TRBJ1-1; 7 nucleotides agree with TRBD1. The ends lost 3 bases at V and 3 bases at J; junction bases unmatched: 1. Germline V gives CDR1 MNHNY, CDR2 SVGAGI (reference sequence). There are 13 residues in the CDR3. The CDR3 coding sequence is TGTGCCAGCAGTTATGACAGGGACACTGAAGCTTTCTTT. Its protein product is CASSYDRDTEAFF.

This chain uses TRBV29-1 with TRBJ1-1; a possible D gene is TRBD1 (6 bases). The ends were cut back, 5 bases at V and 5 bases at J, with 18 bases in the middle. The germline CDR1 and CDR2 sequences are SQVTM and ANQGSEA. The length of the CDR3 is 14 residues. The DNA for the CDR3 is TGCAGCGTTTTCTCACAGGGAGTTGTAACTGAAGCTTTCTTT. This translates into CSVFSQGVVTEAFF.

The chain links TRBV2 to TRBJ1-2; 9 nucleotides align to TRBD1. Germline CDR1 reads SNHLY; CDR2 reads FYNNEI. The CDR3 is made up of 15 amino acids. V was clipped by 5 bases and J by 4 bases; unmatched bases: 8. The DNA for the CDR3 is TGTGCCAGCAGTACCCGGGGGACAGGGACCTATGGCTACACCTTC. Its protein is CASSTRGTGTYGYTF.

The V gene is TRBV7-6, the J gene TRBJ1-2; D not certain. CDR3 length: 11 residues. Looked up from germline, CDR1 is SGHVS and CDR2 is FNYEAQ. Trimming took 8 bases from V and 4 from J, leaving 8 bases between them. CDR3 sequence: CASAGVYGYTF. The CDR3 DNA reads as TGTGCCAGCGCCGGAGTCTATGGCTACACCTTC.

The genes are TRBV14 and TRBJ2-4; perhaps TRBD1 as D (5 bases). Germline V CDR1 and CDR2: SGHDN, FVKESK. The CDR3 is 15 amino acids. V lost 1 base, J lost 1 base, and 8 bases lay in between. CDR3 sequence: CASSQGSGAKNIQYF. The CDR3, as DNA: TGTGCCAGCAGCCAAGGATCAGGGGCCAAAAACATTCAGTACTTC.

The chain couples TRBV18 to TRBJ2-7; possible D gene TRBD1, 5 bases. Per germline, CDR1 KGHSH and CDR2 LQKENI. Deletions cut 4 bases from V and 4 bases from J, with 8 bases between. This CDR3 region has 12 residues. The CDR3 region has the DNA TGTGCCAGCTCACTTGACAGTTACGAGCAGTACTTC. This translates into CASSLDSYEQYF.

This clone has just one count. The V call is TRBV27, the J call TRBJ1-1; D perhaps matches TRBD1 (5 bases). This CDR3 comprises 14 residues. From germline, CDR1 is MNHEY and CDR2 SMNVEV (reference sequence). The ends were cut back, 6 bases at V and 2 bases at J, with 13 bases in the middle. The CDR3 protein is CASSPTVPNTEAFF. The CDR3 region has the DNA TGTGCCAGCAGCCCGACAGTTCCAAACACTGAAGCTTTCTTT.

The genes are TRBV7-2 and TRBJ2-5; possible D gene TRBD1, 6 bases. This CDR3 is 14 amino acids long. Per germline, CDR1 SGHTA and CDR2 FQGNSA. V shed 0 bases and J shed 5 bases, with 10 bases lying between them. CDR3 DNA sequence: TGTGCCAGCAGCTTAGCTACAGGGCTTGAGACCCAGTACTTC. It is translated as CASSLATGLETQYF.

The CDR3 spells CAISEGLYSNQPQHF. The DNA for the CDR3 is TGTGCCATCAGTGAGGGACTCTATAGCAATCAGCCCCAGCATTTT. The chain combines TRBV10-3 with TRBJ1-5, with D unclear. This CDR3 is 15 amino acids long. The V end lost 2 bases, the J end lost 0 bases, and 8 bases lay between the germline ends. Germline CDR1 reads ENHRY; CDR2 reads SYGVKD.

This rearrangement joins TRBV6-5 to TRBJ1-6; maybe TRBD1 (5 bases). Trimming took off 6 bases at V and 5 bases at J, with 11 bases between the two ends. Germline values: CDR1 MNHEY, CDR2 SVGAGI. This CDR3 comprises 14 residues. CDR3 nucleotide sequence: TGTGCCAGCAGGGGACTCAGGGATAATTCACCCCTCCACTTT. Its translation is CASRGLRDNSPLHF.

V gene TRBV19 combines with J gene TRBJ1-4; 7 nucleotides align to TRBD1. Germline-derived CDR1 and CDR2 are LNHDA and SQIVND (reference sequence). With 8 bases clipped from V and 0 bases from J, the junction kept 6 bases outside the gene matches. This CDR3 is built from 15 residues. The CDR3 reads CASHPQGATNEKLFF. The DNA of the CDR3 is TGTGCCAGTCATCCCCAGGGGGCAACTAATGAAAAACTGTTTTTT.

The chain recombines TRBV15 with TRBJ2-7; unclear D gene. Germline CDR1 is LNHNV and CDR2 is YYDKDF (reference sequence). This CDR3 comprises 15 residues. Between the trimmed V and J ends, which lost 4 bases and 2 bases, there was a span of 15 bases. CDR3 in DNA: TGTGCCACCAGCACAGTACAAGAGGCCCCCTACGAGCAGTACTTC. It is translated as CATSTVQEAPYEQYF. The variable domain in full, completed from reference TRBV15 and TRBJ2-7, reads DAMVIQNPRYQVTQFGKPVTLSCSQTLNHNVMYWYQQKSSQAPKLLFHYYDKDFNNEADTPDNFQSRRPNTSFCFLDIRSPGLGDTAMYLCATSTVQEAPYEQYFGPGTRLTVT.